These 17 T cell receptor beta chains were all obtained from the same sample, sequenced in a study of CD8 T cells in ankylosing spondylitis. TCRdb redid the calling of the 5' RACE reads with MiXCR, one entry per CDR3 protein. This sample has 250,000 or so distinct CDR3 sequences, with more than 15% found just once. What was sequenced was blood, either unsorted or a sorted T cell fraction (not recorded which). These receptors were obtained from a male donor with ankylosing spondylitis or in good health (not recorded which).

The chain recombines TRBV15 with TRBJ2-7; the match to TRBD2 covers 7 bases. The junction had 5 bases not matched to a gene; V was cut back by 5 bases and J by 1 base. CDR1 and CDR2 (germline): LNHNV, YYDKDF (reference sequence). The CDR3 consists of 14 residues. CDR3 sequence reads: CATSWEGLSYEQYF. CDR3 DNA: TGTGCCACCAGCTGGGAGGGTCTATCCTACGAGCAGTACTTC.

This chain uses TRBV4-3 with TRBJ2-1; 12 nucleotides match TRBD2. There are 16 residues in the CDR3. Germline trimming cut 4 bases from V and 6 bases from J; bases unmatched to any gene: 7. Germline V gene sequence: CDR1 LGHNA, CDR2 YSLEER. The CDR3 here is CASSLGLAGPPNEQFF. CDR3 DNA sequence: TGCGCCAGCAGCCTGGGACTAGCGGGTCCGCCCAATGAGCAGTTCTTC.

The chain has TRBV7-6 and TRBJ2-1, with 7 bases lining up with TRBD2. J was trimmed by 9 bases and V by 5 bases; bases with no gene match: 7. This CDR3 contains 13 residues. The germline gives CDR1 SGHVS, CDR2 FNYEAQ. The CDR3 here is CASSLTGGTEQFF. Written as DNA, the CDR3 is TGTGCCAGCAGCCTCACGGGAGGTACTGAGCAGTTCTTC. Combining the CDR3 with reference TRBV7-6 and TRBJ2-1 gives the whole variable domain GAGVSQSPRYKVTKRGQDVALRCDPISGHVSLYWYRQALGQGPEFLTYFNYEAQQDKSGLPNDRFSAERPEGSISTLTIQRTEQRDSAMYRCASSLTGGTEQFFGPGTRLTVL.

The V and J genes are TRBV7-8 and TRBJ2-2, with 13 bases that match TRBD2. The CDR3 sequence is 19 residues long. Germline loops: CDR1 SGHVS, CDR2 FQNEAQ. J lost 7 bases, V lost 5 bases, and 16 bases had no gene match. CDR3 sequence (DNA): TGTGCCAGCAGCACCAGCCAAGAAACTAGCGGGAGGGCCAACGGGGAGCTGTTTTTT. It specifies CASSTSQETSGRANGELFF.

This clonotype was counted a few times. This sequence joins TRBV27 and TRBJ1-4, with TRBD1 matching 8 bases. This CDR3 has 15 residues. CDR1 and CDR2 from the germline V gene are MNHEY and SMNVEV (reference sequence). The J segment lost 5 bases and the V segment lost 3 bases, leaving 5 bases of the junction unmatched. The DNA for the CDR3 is TGTGCCAGCAGTTTGCGGCCAGGGGGCAATGAAAAACTGTTTTTT. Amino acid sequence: CASSLRPGGNEKLFF.

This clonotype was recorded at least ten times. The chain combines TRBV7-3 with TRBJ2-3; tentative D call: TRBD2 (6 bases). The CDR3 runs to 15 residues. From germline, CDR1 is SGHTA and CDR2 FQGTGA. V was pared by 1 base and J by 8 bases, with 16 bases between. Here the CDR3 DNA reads TGTGCCAGCAGCTTAATCGACGGGAGCGCGGGTACGCAGTATTTT. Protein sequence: CASSLIDGSAGTQYF.

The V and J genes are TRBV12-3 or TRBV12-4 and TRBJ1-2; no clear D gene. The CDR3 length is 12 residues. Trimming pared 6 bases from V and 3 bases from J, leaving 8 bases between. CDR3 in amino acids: CASSLGYYGYTF. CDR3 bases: TGTGCCAGCAGCCTAGGGTACTATGGCTACACCTTC.

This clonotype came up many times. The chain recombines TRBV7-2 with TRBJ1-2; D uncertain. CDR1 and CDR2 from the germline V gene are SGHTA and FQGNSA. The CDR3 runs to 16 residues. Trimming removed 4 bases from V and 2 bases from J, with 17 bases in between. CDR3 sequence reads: CASSSLIGVPNYGYTF. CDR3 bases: TGTGCCAGCAGCTCCCTCATCGGGGTTCCAAACTATGGCTACACCTTC.

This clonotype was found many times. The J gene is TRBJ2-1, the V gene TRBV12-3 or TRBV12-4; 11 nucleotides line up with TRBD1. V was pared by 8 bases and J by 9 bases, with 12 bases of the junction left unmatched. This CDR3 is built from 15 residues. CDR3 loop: CASDHRDRGFGEQFF. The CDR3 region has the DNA TGTGCCAGCGATCACCGGGACAGGGGGTTTGGTGAGCAGTTCTTC.

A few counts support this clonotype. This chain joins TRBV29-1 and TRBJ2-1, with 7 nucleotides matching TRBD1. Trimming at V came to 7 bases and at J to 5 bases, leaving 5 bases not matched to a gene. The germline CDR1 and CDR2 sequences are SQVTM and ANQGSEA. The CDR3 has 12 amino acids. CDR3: CSATGLDNEQFF. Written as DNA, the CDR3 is TGCAGCGCGACAGGGCTAGACAATGAGCAGTTCTTC.

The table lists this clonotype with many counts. The CDR3 DNA is TGCAGCGTTGAGTTGTCGGGACTAGGCCCCTACAATGAGCAGTTCTTC. Protein: CSVELSGLGPYNEQFF. The V call is TRBV29-1, the J call TRBJ2-1, with TRBD2 matching over 8 bases. Germline V gene lookup returns CDR1 SQVTM and CDR2 ANQGSEA. J was trimmed by 2 bases and V by 3 bases; bases with no gene match: 9. The CDR3 extends over 16 amino acids.

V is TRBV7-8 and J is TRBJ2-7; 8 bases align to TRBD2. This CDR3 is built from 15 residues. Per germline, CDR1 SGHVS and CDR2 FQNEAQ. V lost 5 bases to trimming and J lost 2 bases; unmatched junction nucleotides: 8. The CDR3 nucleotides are TGTGCCAGCAGCGGGTGGACTAGCAGACCCTACGAGCAGTACTTC. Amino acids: CASSGWTSRPYEQYF.

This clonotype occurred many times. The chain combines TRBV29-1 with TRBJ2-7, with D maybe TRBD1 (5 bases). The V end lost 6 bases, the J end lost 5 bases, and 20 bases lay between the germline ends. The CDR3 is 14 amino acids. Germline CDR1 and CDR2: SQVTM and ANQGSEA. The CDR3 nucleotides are TGCAGCGTAGAAAAGGACAAAGGAATAGACGAGCAGTACTTC. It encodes CSVEKDKGIDEQYF.

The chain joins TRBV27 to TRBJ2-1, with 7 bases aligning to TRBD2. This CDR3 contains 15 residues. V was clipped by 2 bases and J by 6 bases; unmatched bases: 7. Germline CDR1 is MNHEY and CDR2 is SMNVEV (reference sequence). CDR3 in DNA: TGTGCCAGCAGTTTAAGCGGGATCCAGGGCAATGAGCAGTTCTTC. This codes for CASSLSGIQGNEQFF.

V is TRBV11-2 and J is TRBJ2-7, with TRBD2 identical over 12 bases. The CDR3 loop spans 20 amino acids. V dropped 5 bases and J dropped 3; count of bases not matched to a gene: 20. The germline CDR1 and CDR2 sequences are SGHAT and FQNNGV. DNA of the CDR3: TGTGCCAGCAGCGCTACCATCCCTCATCGACTAGCGGGAGCATACTACGAGCAGTACTTC. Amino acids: CASSATIPHRLAGAYYEQYF. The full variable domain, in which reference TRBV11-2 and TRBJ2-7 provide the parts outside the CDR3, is EAGVAQSPRYKIIEKRQSVAFWCNPISGHATLYWYQQILGQGPKLLIQFQNNGVVDDSQLPKDRFSAERLKGVDSTLKIQPAKLEDSAVYLCASSATIPHRLAGAYYEQYFGPGTRLTVT.

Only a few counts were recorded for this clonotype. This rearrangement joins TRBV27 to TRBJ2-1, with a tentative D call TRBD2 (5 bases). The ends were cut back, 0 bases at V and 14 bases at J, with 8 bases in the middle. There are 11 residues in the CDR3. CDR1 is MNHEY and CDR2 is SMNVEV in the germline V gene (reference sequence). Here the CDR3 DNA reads TGTGCCAGCAGTTTATCATCCGGGGAGTTCTTC. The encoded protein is CASSLSSGEFF.

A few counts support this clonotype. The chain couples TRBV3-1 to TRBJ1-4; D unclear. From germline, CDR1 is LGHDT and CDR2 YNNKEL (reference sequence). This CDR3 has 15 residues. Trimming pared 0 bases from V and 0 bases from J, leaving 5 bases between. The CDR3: CASSQEMATNEKLFF. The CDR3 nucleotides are TGTGCCAGCAGCCAAGAGATGGCAACTAATGAAAAACTGTTTTTT.